This paragraph reports one TCR beta chain. This clone was seen a handful of times. The antigen this receptor binds is unknown. No qualities accompany the bases; no much larger clone lies one base away. This sample stems from a study of cytomegalovirus exposure and HLA in healthy donors (dated by TCRdb to 2015 to 2018). Background on the whole study: According to an earlier analysis of 550 to 700 of the donors, 150 million to 200 million T cells yielded 90 million to 130 million unique TCR beta sequences and more than 250 Gb of sequence data. The later analysis used no new phenotypic data to find candidate immune exposures, relying instead on TCR beta sequences and their occurrence across donors. HLA typing included class I and class II loci at four-digit resolution. A later genetic analysis used genome-wide SNP genotypes for about 65% of the roughly 670 donors, treating that subset as a discovery cohort. Alongside the repertoire data, information on donor age, sex, ethnicity and CMV serostatus was compiled. All discovery cohort repertoires had been generated on a single sequencing platform. High-throughput TCR immunosequencing, statistical association of individual TCRs with disease status, and machine learning were combined to predict cytomegalovirus infection status. An early release covering around 630 HLA-typed donors comprised 300 to 350 gigabases of sequencing data and 85 million to 100 million unique TCR sequences. Besides the first cohort of some 670 subjects, a separate validation cohort made up of some 110 different subjects was used. In a later analysis, previously published TCR beta repertoires from fewer than 750 donors were re-analyzed and high-resolution HLA genotyping was added so that TCR occurrence patterns could be studied. Among the roughly 390 genotyped donors, approximately 77% belonged to the genetic ancestry cluster associated with self-reported Caucasian donors. Among about 370 genotyped donors of the cohort, an average of around 220,000 unique TCR beta nucleotide sequences was sequenced per donor, of which roughly 17% were non-productive. The study was designed to test whether signatures of past pathogen exposure could be identified by cataloging public T cell receptors. In an earlier analysis of 587 of the donors, high-throughput TCR beta sequencing was used to judge whether each TCR beta V gene segment behaved as functional or pseudogenic. Using immunosequencing, the study profiled T cell repertoires from 550 to 750 subjects and related those repertoires to cytomegalovirus serostatus. Four to six DR-DQ haplotypes were handled as single units for association and clustering, since linkage in the cohort was strong. Typing coverage varied by locus: roughly 629-630 donors for A, B, C, DRB1 and DQB1; roughly 510 for DQA1; around 610 for DPA1; under 490 for DPB1. The full study reports these points: A further reported finding was that TCR beta sequences accurately predicted the HLA-A and HLA-B alleles for most subjects in the first cohort. The classifier was reported to diagnose cytomegalovirus status with high specificity and sensitivity in both the original cohort and the validation cohort. Across donors, most TCR sequences were observed very rarely, whereas some public TCRs were present in many individuals. Linkage disequilibrium might explain the correlated functional status among segregating V segments, but an unknown experimental factor could not be ruled out. According to a later analysis, TCR association rates differed among HLA loci, with DRB1 alleles showing the most associated TCRs and HLA-C alleles showing the fewest. A later genetic analysis reported fewer N-insertions in productive TCRs among donors in an Asian-associated ancestry cluster than the roughly 700-donor mean. An association between a missense DCLRE1C variant and V-gene and J-gene trimming of TCR beta chains was found in a later genetic analysis and replicated in an independent cohort. An earlier analysis of approximately 530 of the donors showed that most TCR beta V segments appeared in productive rearrangements either about 87% or about 30% of the time, which broadly matched IMGT annotations. Presence/absence analyses assumed roughly uniform sequencing depth across donors, an assumption that may not hold. Most CMV-associated TCR beta chains appeared to be HLA-restricted in a later analysis, and the HLA associations seemed to be driven largely by CMV exposure. A later analysis reported that several top co-occurrence clusters appeared linked to parvovirus B19, influenza, CMV and Epstein-Barr virus. The sequencing pipeline was judged likely to have produced a cluster of highly shared sequence variants as a technical artifact. In the study, 150 to 200 TCR beta chains were listed as associated with cytomegalovirus. In vitro tests confirmed that a few of the cytomegalovirus-associated TCR beta chains recognize cytomegalovirus antigens. Strong co-occurrence of HLA alleles, especially DR and DQ, made assigning TCR associations to individual alleles difficult. In a later analysis, HLA-associated TCR beta chains showed more clonal expansion and lower generation probabilities than non-associated chains that were equally common. Because HLA typing was missing for some donors at each locus, association tests included only the typed subset. The authors suggested that the approach could potentially be generalized to other disease states and immunological phenotypes. Some IMGT-functional V segments, including TRBV6-2 and TRBV6-3, could not be distinguished by the 87-base-pair reads and were therefore excluded. Immune exposure information for the cohort was limited to CMV serostatus. Around 16 rarely observed V segments, including chromosome 9 orphons, were excluded from the earlier analysis of approximately 500 of the donors because counts were too low. Only TCR beta chains were sequenced in this cohort, and the absence of alpha or paired-chain data limited detectable features. In a later analysis, some 18,000 TCR beta sequences were associated with specific HLA alleles at a false discovery rate of 0.05.

In total, approximately 610 healthy bone marrow donors made up the cohort. All cohort members were sampled while nominally healthy, although unrecorded immune exposures were likely present. The donor was CMV seropositive and was included in the group of about 290 seropositive cohort members. Each donor provided a peripheral blood sample, and peripheral blood mononuclear cells were used for TCR beta sequencing. The Qiagen DNeasy Blood Extraction Kit was used to extract genomic DNA from the blood cell samples. Reading from cysteine to phenylalanine, the CDR3 counts 16 amino acids. Just CDR3 DNA is preserved here, 48 bases in frame from base 1. The germline V gene supplies CDR1 LGHNA and CDR2 YSLEER. Deletion took 0 bases off V and 0 bases off J, with a span of 9 bases between the germline ends. Libraries were made using the immunoSEQ multiplex PCR assay. For the multiplex PCR, a mixture combining 60 forward primers for TCR Vbeta segments and 13 reverse primers for TCR Jbeta segments was used. The CDR3 region of rearranged TCR beta genes was amplified from genomic DNA with a multiplex PCR assay. On the Illumina HiSeq System, the amplified TCR beta libraries were sequenced as 87-base-pair reads. In the original analysis: A later analysis counted some 74 million unique TCR beta chains across the 666 repertoires, and some 11 million of these chains were shared by at least two donors. A nearest-neighbor algorithm error-corrected the raw reads and collapsed the reads into unique sequences, merging closely related sequences to remove PCR and sequencing errors. Alignment of CDR3 sequences to IMGT reference sequences was used to assign V, D and J gene segments. For a sequence to be retained, at least a six-nucleotide match to both a V gene segment and a J gene segment was required. Rearrangements were classified as productive when the CDR3 lacked stop codons and remained in frame with V and J, and all other rearrangements were classified as non-productive. Following IMGT convention, CDR3 was defined as the stretch from the second conserved V-encoded cysteine to the conserved J-encoded phenylalanine. The earlier analysis of about 590 of the donors excluded sequences that lacked an unambiguous match to a single V gene segment. An earlier analysis of a few hundred of the donors called V segments functional above 56.7% productive rearrangements and segregating when the between-donor standard deviation exceeded 5%. To diagnose cytomegalovirus status from the catalog of TCR beta chain sequences, a statistical classification framework was built. In a later analysis, TCR nucleotide sequences were compared against IMGT/GENE-DB human TR gene sequences so that V and J genes could be assigned. Using the TCRdist pipeline, a later analysis assigned CDR3 sequences along with most-parsimonious VDJ recombination scenarios. In a later analysis, every TCR beta chain was defined by the combination of its CDR3 amino acid sequence and its V-gene family, and reads without a unique V-gene family were dropped. As a way to deal with suspected cross-contamination and a sequencing artifact, a later analysis dropped 640 or so nucleotide sequences that were highly shared and had low generation probability. In a later analysis, a clonal expansion index was calculated for each public chain from normalized within-repertoire ranks of inferred template counts. A later analysis computed generation probabilities with a VDJ recombination model fitted to out-of-frame rearrangements, and checked the results against IGoR. In a later analysis, TCR-TCR, TCR-HLA and TCR-CMV co-occurrence was scored with hypergeometric tests, and a repertoire-size bias correction was applied to TCR pairs. To estimate false discovery rates, a later analysis permuted the HLA or CMV assignments 20 times. In a later analysis, co-occurring TCRs were grouped using DBSCAN, and TCRdist sequence similarity was added for clustering within HLA-allele-positive subsets. Co-occurrence clustering excluded repertoires with fewer than 30,000 or more than 120,000 public chains, plus five with anomalous nucleotide sharing. Imported from immuneACCESS, the table was reduced by TCRdb to in-frame sequences with V and J called. These copies leave out some clones; in studies compared against another copy, an unresolved V gene accounts for under half, and the cause of the remainder is not known. V, J and clone size are those of that table, while D and trimming were read from the DNA. The sample table contains 80,000 to 95,000 clones; only one count was recorded for 55% to 75% of them. Together, the top ten hold roughly 15% of the sample.

This receptor was obtained from a woman between 18 and 30 years old in good health and CMV-seropositive. The sequence is built from TRBV4-3 and TRBJ2-1; too little of a D gene remains to name it. Sequencing input: PBMCs. This receptor carries the CDR3 CASSQEWANSYNEQFF. The bases are TGCGCCAGCAGCCAAGAGTGGGCTAACTCCTACAATGAGCAGTTCTTC.